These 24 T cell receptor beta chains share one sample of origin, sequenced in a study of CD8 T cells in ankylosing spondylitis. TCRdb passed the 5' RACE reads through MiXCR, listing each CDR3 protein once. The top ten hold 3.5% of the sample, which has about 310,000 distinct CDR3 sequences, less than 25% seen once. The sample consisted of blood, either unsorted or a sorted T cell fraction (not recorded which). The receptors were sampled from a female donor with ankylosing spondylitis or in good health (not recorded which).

The CDR3 protein is CASVLNSNQPQHF. The CDR3 nucleotides read TGTGCCAGCGTCCTGAATAGCAATCAGCCCCAGCATTTT. The rearrangement links TRBV6-4 to TRBJ1-5; unclear D gene. Germline-derived CDR1 and CDR2 are MRHNA and SNTAGT. The CDR3 extends over 13 amino acids. V lost 8 bases and J 0 bases, leaving 8 bases between the germline ends.

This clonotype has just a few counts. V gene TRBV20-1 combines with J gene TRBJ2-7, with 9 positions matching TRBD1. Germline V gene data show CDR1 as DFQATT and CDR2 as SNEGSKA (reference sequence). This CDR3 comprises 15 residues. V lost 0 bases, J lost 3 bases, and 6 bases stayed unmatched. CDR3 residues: CSARDSGQGNYEQYF. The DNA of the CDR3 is TGCAGTGCTAGAGATTCGGGACAGGGTAACTACGAGCAGTACTTC.

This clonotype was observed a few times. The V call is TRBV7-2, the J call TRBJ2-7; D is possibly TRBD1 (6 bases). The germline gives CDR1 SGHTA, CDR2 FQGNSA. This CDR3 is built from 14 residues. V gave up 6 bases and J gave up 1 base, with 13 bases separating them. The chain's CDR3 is CASRKTQGSYEQYF. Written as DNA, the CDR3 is TGTGCCAGCAGAAAAACGCAGGGGTCCTACGAGCAGTACTTC.

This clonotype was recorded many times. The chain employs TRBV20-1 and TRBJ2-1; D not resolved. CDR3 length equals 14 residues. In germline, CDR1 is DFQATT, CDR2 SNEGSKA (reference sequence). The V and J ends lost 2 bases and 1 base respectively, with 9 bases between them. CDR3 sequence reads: CSARSWRSYNEQFF. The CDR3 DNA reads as TGCAGTGCTAGATCTTGGCGGTCCTACAATGAGCAGTTCTTC.

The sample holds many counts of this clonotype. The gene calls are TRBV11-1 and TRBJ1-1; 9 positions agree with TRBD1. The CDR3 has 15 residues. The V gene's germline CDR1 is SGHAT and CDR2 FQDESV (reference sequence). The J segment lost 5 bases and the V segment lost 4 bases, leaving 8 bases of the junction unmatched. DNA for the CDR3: TGTGCCAGCAGCTCATGGGACAGGGCGAAGACTGAAGCTTTCTTT. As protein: CASSSWDRAKTEAFF. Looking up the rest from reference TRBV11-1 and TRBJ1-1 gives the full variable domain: EAEVAQSPRYKITEKSQAVAFWCDPISGHATLYWYRQILGQGPELLVQFQDESVVDDSQLPKDRFSAERLKGVDSTLKIQPAELGDSAMYLCASSSWDRAKTEAFFGQGTRLTVV.

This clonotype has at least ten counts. The DNA for the CDR3 is TGCGCCAGCAGCGGGAGGACTAACTATGGCTACACCTTC. Its translation: CASSGRTNYGYTF. The chain carries TRBV10-2 and TRBJ1-2; D unresolved. The germline V and J ends were trimmed by 6 bases and 0 bases, with 8 bases remaining between them. This CDR3 is 13 amino acids long. Germline loops: CDR1 WSHSY, CDR2 SAAADI.

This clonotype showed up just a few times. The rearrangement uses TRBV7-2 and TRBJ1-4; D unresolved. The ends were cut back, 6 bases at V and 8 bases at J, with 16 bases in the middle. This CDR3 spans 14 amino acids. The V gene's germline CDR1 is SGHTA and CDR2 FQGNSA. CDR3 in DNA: TGTGCCAGCAGTCGGACGGTGGGGAGGGAAAAACTGTTTTTT. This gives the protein CASSRTVGREKLFF.

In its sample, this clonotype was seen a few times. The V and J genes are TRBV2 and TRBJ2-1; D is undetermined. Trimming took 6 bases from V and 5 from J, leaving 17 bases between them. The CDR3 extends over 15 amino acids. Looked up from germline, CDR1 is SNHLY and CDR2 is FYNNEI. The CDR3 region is CASRVTDHLNNEQFF. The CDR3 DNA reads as TGTGCCAGCAGAGTTACAGACCACTTAAACAATGAGCAGTTCTTC.

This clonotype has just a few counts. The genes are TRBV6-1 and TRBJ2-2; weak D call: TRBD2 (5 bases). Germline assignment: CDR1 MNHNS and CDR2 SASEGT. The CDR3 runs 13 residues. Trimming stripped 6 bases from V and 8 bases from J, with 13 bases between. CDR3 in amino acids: CASRALTGGELFF. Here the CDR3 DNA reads TGTGCCAGCAGAGCACTCACGGGGGGGGAGCTGTTTTTT.

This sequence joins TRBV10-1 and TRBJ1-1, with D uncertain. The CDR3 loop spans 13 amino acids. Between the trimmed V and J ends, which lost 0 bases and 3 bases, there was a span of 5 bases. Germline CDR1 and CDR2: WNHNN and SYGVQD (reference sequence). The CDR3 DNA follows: TGCGCCAGCAGTGAGTCGACGTACACTGAAGCTTTCTTT. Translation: CASSESTYTEAFF.

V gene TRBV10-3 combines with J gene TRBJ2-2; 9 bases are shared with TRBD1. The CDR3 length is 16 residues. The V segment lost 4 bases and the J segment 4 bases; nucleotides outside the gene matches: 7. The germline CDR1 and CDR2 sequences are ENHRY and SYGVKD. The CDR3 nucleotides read TGTGCCATCAGTGTCCGGGACAGGGAGCCCACCGGGGAGCTGTTTTTT. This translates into CAISVRDREPTGELFF.

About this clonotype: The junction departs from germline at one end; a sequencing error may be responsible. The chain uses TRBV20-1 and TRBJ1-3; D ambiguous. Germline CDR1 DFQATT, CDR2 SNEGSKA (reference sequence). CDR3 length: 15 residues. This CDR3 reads CSARALGWSGNTIYF. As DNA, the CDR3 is TGTAGTGCTAGGGCCCTTGGATGGTCTGGAAACACCATATATTTT.

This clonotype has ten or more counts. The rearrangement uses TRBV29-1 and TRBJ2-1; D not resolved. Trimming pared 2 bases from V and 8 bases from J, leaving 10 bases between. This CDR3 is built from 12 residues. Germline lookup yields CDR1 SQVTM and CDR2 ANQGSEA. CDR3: CSVEKLGYEQFF. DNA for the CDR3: TGCAGCGTTGAAAAGCTGGGGTATGAGCAGTTCTTC.

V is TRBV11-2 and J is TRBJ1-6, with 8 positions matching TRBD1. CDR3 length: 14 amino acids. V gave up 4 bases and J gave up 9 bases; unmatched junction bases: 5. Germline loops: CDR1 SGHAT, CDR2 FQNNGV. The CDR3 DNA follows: TGTGCCAGCAGCTGGACAGGGAAGGGTTCACCCCTCCACTTT. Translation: CASSWTGKGSPLHF.

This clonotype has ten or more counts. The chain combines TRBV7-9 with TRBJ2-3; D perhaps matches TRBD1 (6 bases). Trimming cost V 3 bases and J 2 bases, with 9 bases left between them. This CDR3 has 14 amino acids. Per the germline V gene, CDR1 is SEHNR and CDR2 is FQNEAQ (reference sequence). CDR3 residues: CASSFGGHTDTQYF. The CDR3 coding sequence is TGTGCCAGCAGCTTTGGGGGCCACACAGATACGCAGTATTTT.

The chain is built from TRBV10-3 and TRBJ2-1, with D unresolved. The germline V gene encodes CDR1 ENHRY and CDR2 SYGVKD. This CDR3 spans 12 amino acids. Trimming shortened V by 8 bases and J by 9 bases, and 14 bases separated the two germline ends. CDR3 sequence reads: CAIAGGATEQFF. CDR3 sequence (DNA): TGTGCCATCGCCGGCGGAGCGACTGAGCAGTTCTTC.

The DNA of the CDR3 is TGTGCCAGCAGCATTGGACGGCTTAGCTATGGCTACACCTTC. It encodes CASSIGRLSYGYTF. The chain is built from TRBV12-3 or TRBV12-4 and TRBJ1-2; D is unresolved. CDR3 length: 14 residues. The V gene lost 6 bases and the J gene lost 4 bases, with 15 bases spanning the gap.

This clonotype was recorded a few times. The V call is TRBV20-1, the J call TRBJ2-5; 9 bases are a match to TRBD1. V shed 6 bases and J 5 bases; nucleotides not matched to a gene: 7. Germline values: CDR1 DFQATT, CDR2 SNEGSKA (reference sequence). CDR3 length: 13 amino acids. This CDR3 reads CSARTGVRETQYF. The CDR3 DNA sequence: TGCAGTGCCAGGACAGGGGTCAGGGAGACCCAGTACTTC.

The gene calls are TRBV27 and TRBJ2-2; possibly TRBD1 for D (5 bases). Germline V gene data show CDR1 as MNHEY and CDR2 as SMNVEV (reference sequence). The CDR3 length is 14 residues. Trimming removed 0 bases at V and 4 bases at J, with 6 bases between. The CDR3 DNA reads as TGTGCCAGCAGTTTATCCAGGGTCACCGGGGAGCTGTTTTTT. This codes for CASSLSRVTGELFF.

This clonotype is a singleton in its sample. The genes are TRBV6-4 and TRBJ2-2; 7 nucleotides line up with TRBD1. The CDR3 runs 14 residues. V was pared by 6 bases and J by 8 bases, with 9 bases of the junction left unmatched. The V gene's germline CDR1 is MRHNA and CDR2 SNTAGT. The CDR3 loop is CASSPEGGKGELFF. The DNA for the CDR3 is TGTGCCAGCAGCCCTGAAGGGGGCAAGGGGGAGCTGTTTTTT.

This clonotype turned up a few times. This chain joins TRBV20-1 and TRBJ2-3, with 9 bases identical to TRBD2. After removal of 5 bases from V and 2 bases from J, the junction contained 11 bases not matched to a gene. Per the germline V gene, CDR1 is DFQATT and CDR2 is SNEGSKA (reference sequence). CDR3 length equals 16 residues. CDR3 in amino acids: CSAHQSLAGHTDTQYF. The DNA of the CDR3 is TGCAGTGCTCACCAGTCACTAGCGGGTCACACAGATACGCAGTATTTT.

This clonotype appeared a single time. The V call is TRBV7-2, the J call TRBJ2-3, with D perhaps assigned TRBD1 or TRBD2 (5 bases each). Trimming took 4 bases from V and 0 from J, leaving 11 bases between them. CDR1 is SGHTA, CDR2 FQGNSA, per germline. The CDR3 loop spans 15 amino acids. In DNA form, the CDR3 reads TGTGCCAGCAGCTCCGGGACGTATAGCACAGATACGCAGTATTTT. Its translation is CASSSGTYSTDTQYF.

This CDR3 reads CASWTETRGDYGYTF. Here the CDR3 DNA reads TGTGCCAGCTGGACAGAGACCCGCGGGGACTATGGCTACACCTTC. V usage is TRBV12-3 or TRBV12-4 and J usage is TRBJ1-2, with D perhaps TRBD1 (6 bases). V lost 8 bases to trimming and J lost 3 bases, with 19 bases between them. The CDR3 runs to 15 residues.

CDR3 residues: CASSSGGVPYEQYF. In DNA form, the CDR3 reads TGCGCCAGCTCGTCGGGGGGGGTACCCTACGAGCAGTACTTC. V is TRBV5-1 and J is TRBJ2-7; 8 nucleotides line up with TRBD2. With 7 bases clipped from V and 2 bases from J, the junction kept 8 bases outside the gene matches. The germline gives CDR1 SGHRS, CDR2 YFSETQ. CDR3 length: 14 amino acids. The entire variable domain, with the rest obtained from reference TRBV5-1 and TRBJ2-7, is as follows: KAGVTQTPRYLIKTRGQQVTLSCSPISGHRSVSWYQQTPGQGLQFLFEYFSETQRNKGNFPGRFSGRQFSNSRSEMNVSTLELGDSALYLCASSSGGVPYEQYFGPGTRLTVT.